These T cell receptor beta chains were read from a single sample in a study of shared clonotypes between healthy human individuals. Assay: immunoSEQ multiplex PCR; the TCRdb copy retains only in-frame clones and omits some. Of hundreds of thousands of clones detected, 79% appear once; the ten largest clones hold less than 15%. The sequenced sample consisted of PBMCs. The origin of the receptors is a woman aged 40 to 50 in good health. Some clones in this sample may be carry-over from other donors' samples. CDR3s include the opening cysteine and the closing phenylalanine or tryptophan. D genes are given only for firm matches. A clone size is listed for some rows: how often the clone was seen (once, few, many), or a class if it is expanded.

abundance: once; v_gene: TRBV5-6; d_gene: -; j_gene: TRBJ2-7; CDR3aa: CASSVGGEQYF; CDR3nt: TGTGCCAGCTCTGTGGGGGGCGAGCAGTACTTC
abundance: -; v_gene: TRBV27; d_gene: -; j_gene: TRBJ1-6; CDR3aa: CASRLTGRYSPLHF; CDR3nt: TGTGCCAGCAGATTAACAGGGCGTTATTCACCCCTCCACTTT
abundance: once; v_gene: TRBV2; d_gene: TRBD1; j_gene: TRBJ2-7; CDR3aa: CASSHRDRGFYEQYF; CDR3nt: TGTGCCAGCAGCCACCGGGACAGGGGGTTTTACGAGCAGTACTTC
abundance: many; v_gene: TRBV19; d_gene: -; j_gene: TRBJ2-3; CDR3aa: CASSIGEGGALAGDTQYF; CDR3nt: TGTGCCAGTAGTATAGGAGAAGGGGGAGCACTAGCAGGAGATACGCAGTATTTT
abundance: -; v_gene: TRBV10-3; d_gene: TRBD1; j_gene: TRBJ2-7; CDR3aa: CATGQGYEQYF; CDR3nt: TGTGCCACCGGACAGGGTTACGAGCAGTACTTC
abundance: -; v_gene: TRBV7-2; d_gene: TRBD2; j_gene: TRBJ2-1; CDR3aa: CASREAGGSGEQFF; CDR3nt: TGTGCCAGCAGGGAAGCGGGAGGAAGTGGGGAGCAGTTCTTC
abundance: many; v_gene: TRBV30; d_gene: -; j_gene: TRBJ2-6; CDR3aa: CAWSVGGVTGANVLTF; CDR3nt: TGTGCCTGGAGTGTAGGAGGGGTTACAGGGGCCAACGTCCTGACTTTC
abundance: -; v_gene: TRBV5-5; d_gene: TRBD1; j_gene: TRBJ1-2; CDR3aa: CASSLSGGGYTF; CDR3nt: TGTGCCAGCAGCTTGTCAGGGGGAGGCTACACCTTC
abundance: -; v_gene: TRBV5-1; d_gene: -; j_gene: TRBJ2-5; CDR3aa: CASNMWTATQETQYF; CDR3nt: TGCGCCAGCAACATGTGGACAGCCACCCAAGAGACCCAGTACTTC
abundance: -; v_gene: TRBV4-1; d_gene: -; j_gene: TRBJ1-3; CDR3aa: CASSQALSPGNTIYF; CDR3nt: TGCGCCAGCAGCCAAGCCCTATCCCCCGGAAACACCATATATTTT
abundance: -; v_gene: TRBV5-1; d_gene: TRBD1; j_gene: TRBJ1-1; CDR3aa: CASSFGDRGTTEAFF; CDR3nt: TGCGCCAGCAGCTTTGGGGACAGGGGGACCACTGAAGCTTTCTTT
abundance: -; v_gene: TRBV19; d_gene: -; j_gene: TRBJ2-7; CDR3aa: CASSPGLPYEQYF; CDR3nt: TGTGCCAGTAGTCCGGGACTTCCCTACGAGCAGTACTTC
abundance: -; v_gene: TRBV15; d_gene: -; j_gene: TRBJ1-1; CDR3aa: CATSRDPGNTEAFF; CDR3nt: TGTGCCACCAGCAGAGATCCGGGGAACACTGAAGCTTTCTTT
abundance: once; v_gene: TRBV5-1; d_gene: TRBD1; j_gene: TRBJ1-1; CDR3aa: CASSLARTWDRGKTEAFF; CDR3nt: TGCGCCAGCAGCTTGGCCCGAACTTGGGACAGGGGGAAGACTGAAGCTTTCTTT
abundance: -; v_gene: TRBV2; d_gene: -; j_gene: TRBJ2-7; CDR3aa: CASRGLRDQSHEQYF; CDR3nt: TGTGCCAGCAGGGGCCTGCGGGATCAATCTCACGAGCAGTACTTC
abundance: once; v_gene: TRBV5-1; d_gene: TRBD2; j_gene: TRBJ2-1; CDR3aa: CASSFPGTSVVFF; CDR3nt: TGCGCCAGCAGCTTCCCCGGGACTAGCGTTGTGTTCTTC